The 20 T cell receptor beta chains in this list originate from one sample, sequenced in a study of cytomegalovirus exposure and HLA in healthy donors. In the PCR, 60 Vbeta and 13 Jbeta primers were used. Assay used: immunoSEQ multiplex PCR; TCRdb lists only in-frame clones, some missing. Among some 20,000 clones listed, more than 65% were seen once. Sequences were obtained from PBMCs. The receptors come from a man aged 18-30 years in good health and CMV-seronegative.

The rearrangement uses TRBV5-1 and TRBJ2-3; a weak D match, TRBD1 (6 bases). The V gene's germline CDR1 is SGHRS and CDR2 YFSETQ. V lost 6 bases to trimming and J lost 2 bases, with 13 bases between them. The CDR3 runs 14 residues. The CDR3 is CASNRGQNTDTQYF. The DNA of the CDR3 is TGCGCCAGCAACCGTGGACAGAACACAGATACGCAGTATTTT.

The V and J genes are TRBV6-5 and TRBJ1-5, with 7 bases identical to TRBD1. CDR1 is MNHEY and CDR2 is SVGAGI in the germline V gene. The CDR3 runs 15 residues. V lost 4 bases to trimming and J lost 4 bases; unmatched junction nucleotides: 7. CDR3 protein: CASSLYAQGNQPQHF. CDR3 coding DNA: TGTGCCAGCAGTTTATACGCACAGGGGAATCAGCCCCAGCATTTT.

The chain is built from TRBV30 and TRBJ1-1; D ambiguous. Germline lookup yields CDR1 GTSNPN and CDR2 SVGIG (reference sequence). CDR3 length: 13 residues. The ends were cut back, 2 bases at V and 0 bases at J, with 7 bases in the middle. CDR3 amino acids: CAWSNRLNTEAFF. In DNA, the CDR3 is TGTGCCTGGAGTAACAGATTGAACACTGAAGCTTTCTTT.

V gene TRBV6-5 combines with J gene TRBJ2-7, with TRBD2 identical over 7 bases. The V segment lost 10 bases and the J segment 2 bases; nucleotides outside the gene matches: 11. The length of the CDR3 is 14 residues. Germline V gives CDR1 MNHEY, CDR2 SVGAGI. DNA for the CDR3: TGTGCCACCGGCGTACTAGCGCCAACCTACGAGCAGTACTTC. Protein product: CATGVLAPTYEQYF.

The rearrangement joins TRBV6-5 to TRBJ2-3, with TRBD2 as a possible D gene (6 bases). V gave up 4 bases and J gave up 6 bases, with 17 bases separating them. This CDR3 is built from 15 residues. CDR1 and CDR2 (germline): MNHEY, SVGAGI. CDR3 region: CASSSVAGLADTQYF. CDR3 nucleotides: TGTGCCAGCAGTTCCGTGGCTGGGCTAGCGGATACGCAGTATTTT.

This chain links TRBV5-1 with TRBJ2-1; 7 bases agree with TRBD2. With 4 bases clipped from V and 6 bases from J, the junction kept 10 bases outside the gene matches. This CDR3 region has 15 residues. CDR1 is SGHRS, CDR2 YFSETQ, per germline. The CDR3 coding sequence is TGCGCCAGCAGCAGAGCGGGATGGTGGCGCAATGAGCAGTTCTTC. This gives the protein CASSRAGWWRNEQFF.

The rearrangement links TRBV5-6 to TRBJ1-1; D might be TRBD1 (6 bases). Germline V lookup: CDR1 SGHDT, CDR2 YYEEEE. The CDR3 consists of 13 residues. Deletions cut 0 bases from V and 7 bases from J, with 10 bases between. In nucleotides, the CDR3 is TGTGCCAGCAGCTTGGGACAGGCGGGTGAAGCTTTCTTT. This sequence encodes CASSLGQAGEAFF.

In its sample, this clone was seen once. CDR3 sequence reads: CSVGGYTEAFF. The CDR3 DNA reads TGCAGCGTCGGGGGGTACACTGAAGCTTTCTTT. The gene calls are TRBV29-1 and TRBJ1-1, with D possibly TRBD1 on 5 matching bases. The CDR3 has 11 amino acids. Trimming shortened V by 6 bases and J by 3 bases, and 8 bases separated the two germline ends. CDR1 and CDR2 (germline): SQVTM, ANQGSEA.

The J gene is TRBJ1-1, the V gene TRBV4-3; 11 bases are shared with TRBD1. With 0 bases clipped from V and 7 bases from J, the junction kept 4 bases outside the gene matches. CDR3 length: 15 residues. The germline V gene encodes CDR1 LGHNA and CDR2 YSLEER. The CDR3 loop reads CASSQDRDRGIEAFF. The CDR3, as DNA: TGCGCCAGCAGCCAAGATAGGGACAGGGGGATTGAAGCTTTCTTT.

This clone was counted a few times. The J gene is TRBJ2-7, the V gene TRBV7-2; D is possibly TRBD1 (5 bases). With 1 base removed from V and 2 bases from J, the gap between germline ends came to 12 bases. Germline lookup yields CDR1 SGHTA and CDR2 FQGNSA. The length of the CDR3 is 15 residues. The CDR3 coding sequence is TGTGCCAGCAGCTTAGGTCGACAGTCCGCCTACGAGCAGTACTTC. Translating gives CASSLGRQSAYEQYF.

In its sample, this clone was seen a few times. V and J are TRBV18 and TRBJ2-7, with D possibly TRBD1 on 5 matching bases. V lost 2 bases and J lost 3, with 14 bases in between. This CDR3 has 15 residues. Germline V lookup: CDR1 KGHSH, CDR2 LQKENI. CDR3 sequence (DNA): TGTGCCAGCTCACCAAGGCCCCCAGGGAACTACGAGCAGTACTTC. Amino acid sequence: CASSPRPPGNYEQYF.

In this sample, this clone turned up a few times. The CDR3 protein is CAWYDRGDGYTF. The CDR3 coding sequence is TGTGCCTGGTATGACAGGGGTGACGGCTACACCTTC. The chain carries TRBV30 and TRBJ1-2; 8 bases map to TRBD1. V lost 5 bases, J lost 8 bases, and 7 bases stayed unmatched. The CDR3 is 12 residues long. Germline lookup yields CDR1 GTSNPN and CDR2 SVGIG (reference sequence).

The V and J genes are TRBV15 and TRBJ2-7, with a tentative D call TRBD2 (6 bases). This CDR3 has 14 residues. The V and J ends lost 0 bases and 3 bases respectively, with 9 bases between them. Germline CDR1 and CDR2: LNHNV and YYDKDF (reference sequence). The CDR3, as DNA: TGTGCCACCAGCAGAGAGGGACTTAACTACGAGCAGTACTTC. Its translation is CATSREGLNYEQYF.

The genes are TRBV15 and TRBJ2-1, with 7 bases lining up with TRBD2. This CDR3 is 15 amino acids long. Per the germline V gene, CDR1 is LNHNV and CDR2 is YYDKDF (reference sequence). The junction had 5 bases not matched to a gene; V was cut back by 6 bases and J by 0 bases. Written as DNA, the CDR3 is TGTGCCACCAGTACAGCGGGGAGCTCCTACAATGAGCAGTTCTTC. Its translation: CATSTAGSSYNEQFF.

The rearrangement links TRBV30 to TRBJ1-1; 7 bases match TRBD1. The CDR3 extends over 13 amino acids. J was trimmed by 5 bases and V by 2 bases; bases with no gene match: 5. The V gene's germline CDR1 is GTSNPN and CDR2 SVGIG (reference sequence). CDR3 in DNA: TGTGCCTGGAGTTCTACAGGGGTTACTGAAGCTTTCTTT. It encodes CAWSSTGVTEAFF.

The chain couples TRBV5-1 to TRBJ2-5, with TRBD1 matching over 9 bases. V gave up 3 bases and J gave up 0 bases; unmatched junction bases: 6. Germline values: CDR1 SGHRS, CDR2 YFSETQ. This CDR3 comprises 16 residues. CDR3 sequence reads: CASSSYRGPYQETQYF. The CDR3 bases are TGCGCCAGCAGCTCTTACAGGGGGCCGTACCAAGAGACCCAGTACTTC.

The V call is TRBV30, the J call TRBJ1-4; no reliable D call. The CDR3 has 14 amino acids. CDR1 and CDR2 from the germline V gene are GTSNPN and SVGIG (reference sequence). V was shortened by 1 base and J by 8 bases, with 14 bases between the two germline ends. This CDR3 is CAWSGSGFREKLFF. The CDR3 nucleotides are TGTGCCTGGAGTGGATCCGGGTTCCGAGAAAAACTGTTTTTT.

The chain carries TRBV29-1 and TRBJ2-7, with unresolved D. Germline V lookup: CDR1 SQVTM, CDR2 ANQGSEA. Trimming stripped 4 bases from V and 2 bases from J, with 3 bases between. The CDR3 covers 10 residues. The CDR3 DNA is TGCAGCGTTGGTACCTACGAGCAGTACTTC. Translating gives CSVGTYEQYF.

This chain uses TRBV6-5 with TRBJ1-1; D ambiguous. This CDR3 has 15 residues. V gave up 6 bases and J gave up 4 bases, with 18 bases separating them. From germline, CDR1 is MNHEY and CDR2 SVGAGI. CDR3 nucleotides: TGTGCCAGCAGGGGATTCGGGCCCGGAGGCACTGAAGCTTTCTTT. It yields the protein CASRGFGPGGTEAFF.

CDR3 amino acids: CASSWMDRLMNTEAFF. CDR3 coding DNA: TGTGCCAGCAGCTGGATGGACAGGTTAATGAACACTGAAGCTTTCTTT. This chain joins TRBV7-9 and TRBJ1-1; 7 positions match TRBD1. J gave up 0 bases and V 4 bases, and 8 bases lay outside the gene matches. The CDR3 is 16 residues long. Germline assignment: CDR1 SEHNR and CDR2 FQNEAQ (reference sequence).